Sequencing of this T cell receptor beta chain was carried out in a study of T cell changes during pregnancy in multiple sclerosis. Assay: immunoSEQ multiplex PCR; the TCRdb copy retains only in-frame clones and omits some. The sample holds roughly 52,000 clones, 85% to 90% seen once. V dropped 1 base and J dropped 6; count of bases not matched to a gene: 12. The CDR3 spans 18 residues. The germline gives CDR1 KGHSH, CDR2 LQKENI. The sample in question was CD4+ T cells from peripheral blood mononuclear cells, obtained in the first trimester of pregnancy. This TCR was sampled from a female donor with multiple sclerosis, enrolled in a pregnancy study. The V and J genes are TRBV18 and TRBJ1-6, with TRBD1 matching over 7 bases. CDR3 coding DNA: TGTGCCAGCTCACCACTCCCCTCGACAGGGTGGTCTAATTCACCCCTCCACTTT. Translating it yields CASSPLPSTGWSNSPLHF.